A selection of T cell receptor beta chains follows, all from one sample in a study of T cell clonotyping in hematopoietic cell transplantation. Assay used: immunoSEQ multiplex PCR; TCRdb lists only in-frame clones, some missing. This table holds 7,900 or so clones, about 91% found once. This specimen was PBMCs, taken 30 days after allogeneic stem cell transplant. These receptors all stem from a female patient aged 50-65 years who had an allogeneic stem cell transplant from an unrelated donor, so the T cells may come from the graft donor. Some clones in this sample may be carry-over from other donors' samples. Both conserved end residues are part of each CDR3. D genes are given only for firm matches. Only some rows state a clone size, as once, few, many or a class for expanded clones.

v_gene,j_gene,d_gene,abundance,CDR3aa,CDR3nt
TRBV2,TRBJ2-1,.,few,CASLHPSSYNEQFF,TGTGCCAGCCTCCACCCGAGCTCCTACAATGAGCAGTTCTTC
TRBV28,TRBJ2-1,.,.,CASSHPLDWGDRIF,TGTGCCAGCAGTCACCCTCTGGATTGGGGGGATCGGATCTTC
TRBV4-1,TRBJ2-1,.,.,CASSQDGGTYNEQFF,TGCGCCAGCAGCCAAGATGGCGGGACCTACAATGAGCAGTTCTTC
TRBV6-4,TRBJ2-1,.,.,CASANTLATHYNEQFF,TGTGCCAGCGCAAATACTCTAGCGACACATTACAATGAGCAGTTCTTC
TRBV7-2,TRBJ1-2,.,.,CASPPRGIYGYTF,TGTGCCAGCCCCCCCAGGGGCATCTATGGCTACACCTTC
TRBV10-3,TRBJ1-5,.,.,CAISESGGESQPQHF,TGTGCCATCAGTGAGTCTGGGGGGGAGAGTCAGCCCCAGCATTTT
TRBV6-5,TRBJ2-7,.,.,CASSYGQEGYEQYF,TGTGCCAGCAGTTACGGGCAGGAAGGCTACGAGCAGTACTTC
TRBV5-1,TRBJ2-5,.,.,CASSPGHREETQYF,TGCGCCAGCAGCCCCGGGCACAGGGAAGAGACCCAGTACTTC
TRBV6-5,TRBJ2-7,TRBD1,.,CATSPVGQIYEQYF,TGTGCCACCTCTCCCGTGGGACAGATCTACGAGCAGTACTTC
TRBV7-2,TRBJ2-5,.,.,CASSPSRRETQYF,TGTGCCAGCAGCCCCTCGAGGAGGGAGACCCAGTACTTC
TRBV2,TRBJ1-4,TRBD1,.,CASSGTGANSNFKLFF,TGTGCCAGCAGTGGGACAGGGGCGAATTCTAACTTCAAACTGTTTTTT
TRBV2,TRBJ2-1,TRBD2,.,CATGGDSAISEQFF,TGTGCCACCGGGGGGGACTCGGCAATCAGTGAGCAGTTCTTC
TRBV6-1,TRBJ2-7,TRBD2,once,CASSPSGSRYEQYF,TGTGCCAGCAGTCCTAGCGGGAGTCGGTACGAGCAGTACTTC
TRBV6-6,TRBJ1-2,TRBD1,.,CASSPTGDYGYTF,TGTGCCAGCAGCCCGACAGGGGACTATGGCTACACCTTC
TRBV4-1,TRBJ1-3,.,.,CASSQDDGTFLGNTIYF,TGCGCCAGCAGCCAAGATGACGGTACCTTCCTTGGAAACACCATATATTTT
TRBV11-2,TRBJ2-1,.,.,CASSRGIGENNEQFF,TGTGCCAGCAGCCGCGGGATCGGAGAAAACAATGAGCAGTTCTTC
TRBV7-2,TRBJ1-5,.,.,CASSLGDNSRQPQHF,TGTGCCAGCAGCTTAGGGGACAACTCCCGCCAGCCCCAGCATTTT
TRBV5-4,TRBJ2-7,TRBD2,.,CASSLRGGNEQYF,TGTGCCAGCAGCTTACGGGGAGGGAACGAGCAGTACTTC
TRBV30,TRBJ1-1,.,.,CAWIRQTGDTEAFF,TGTGCCTGGATCCGGCAGACTGGGGACACTGAAGCTTTCTTT
TRBV5-5,TRBJ2-5,.,.,CASSIGQGTGETQYF,TGTGCCAGCAGCATAGGCCAGGGGACGGGGGAGACCCAGTACTTC
TRBV6-5,TRBJ2-7,TRBD2,.,CASSYLAGGIYEQYF,TGTGCCAGCAGTTATCTAGCGGGAGGGATCTACGAGCAGTACTTC
TRBV7-8,TRBJ2-7,TRBD1,.,CASSLVLGRTGTVLGEQYF,TGTGCCAGCAGCTTAGTGCTAGGCCGAACCGGGACAGTGCTAGGGGAGCAGTACTTC
TRBV11-2,TRBJ2-3,TRBD2,.,CASSSGGGAVGGTDTQYF,TGTGCCAGCAGTTCGGGCGGGGGGGCCGTTGGGGGCACAGATACGCAGTATTTT
TRBV2,TRBJ2-5,TRBD1,once,CASSSTGGQETQYF,TGTGCCAGCAGTTCCACAGGGGGCCAAGAGACCCAGTACTTC
TRBV11-2,TRBJ2-3,.,.,CASCAGSTDTQYF,TGTGCCAGCTGTGCGGGAAGCACAGATACGCAGTATTTT
TRBV10-3,TRBJ2-5,.,.,CASGPRLSETQYF,TGTGCCTCCGGACCCCGTTTATCCGAGACCCAGTACTTC
TRBV7-2,TRBJ2-1,TRBD2,.,CASSLRLASNEQFF,TGTGCCAGCAGCTTAAGACTAGCGAGTAATGAGCAGTTCTTC
TRBV7-2,TRBJ2-1,.,.,CASSPMGGTYNEQFF,TGTGCCAGCAGCCCTATGGGCGGTACCTACAATGAGCAGTTCTTC
TRBV6-5,TRBJ1-3,.,.,CASSYGSGNTIYF,TGTGCCAGCAGTTACGGCTCTGGAAACACCATATATTTT
TRBV11-2,TRBJ2-1,.,.,CASSLDGVASEQFF,TGTGCCAGCAGCTTAGACGGGGTAGCGAGTGAGCAGTTCTTC
TRBV5-1,TRBJ1-3,.,.,CASSSSGGTGNTIYF,TGCGCCAGCAGCTCGTCGGGGGGGACCGGAAACACCATATATTTT
TRBV14,TRBJ2-2,TRBD2,.,CASSRAGGPRGELFF,TGTGCCAGCAGCCGAGCGGGAGGGCCCAGGGGGGAGCTGTTTTTT
TRBV6-6,TRBJ1-1,.,.,CASRAGRGGTEAFF,TGTGCCAGCAGGGCAGGCCGGGGTGGGACTGAAGCTTTCTTT
TRBV2,TRBJ2-5,.,.,CASSDQGGVEETQYF,TGTGCCAGCAGTGACCAGGGTGGGGTCGAGGAGACCCAGTACTTC
TRBV4-1,TRBJ2-5,TRBD1,.,CASSQGTGVTETQYF,TGCGCCAGCAGCCAAGGAACAGGGGTAACGGAGACCCAGTACTTC
TRBV28,TRBJ2-3,TRBD2,.,CASRPGGQDTQYF,TGTGCCAGCAGACCGGGGGGGCAAGATACGCAGTATTTT
TRBV5-1,TRBJ1-5,.,.,CASSSDGSNQPQHF,TGCGCCAGCAGCTCTGACGGTAGCAATCAGCCCCAGCATTTT
TRBV19,TRBJ1-1,.,.,CASSIGVGTEAFF,TGTGCCAGTAGTATAGGAGTGGGTACTGAAGCTTTCTTT
TRBV5-1,TRBJ2-1,TRBD2,.,CASSLSASGEYNEQFF,TGCGCCAGCAGCTTATCGGCTAGCGGGGAGTACAATGAGCAGTTCTTC
TRBV7-7,TRBJ1-3,.,.,CASSPCRSGKGGNTIYF,TGTGCTAGCAGCCCCTGTCGATCGGGGAAGGGTGGAAACACCATATATTTT
TRBV18,TRBJ2-7,.,few,CASSREVNYEQYF,TGTGCCAGCTCCCGAGAAGTTAATTACGAGCAGTACTTC
TRBV29-1,TRBJ2-1,.,.,CSVYLEVEQFF,TGCAGCGTTTATCTAGAGGTTGAGCAGTTCTTC
TRBV2,TRBJ2-7,TRBD1,.,CASSQDRRGEQYF,TGTGCCAGCAGCCAGGACCGCAGGGGGGAGCAGTACTTC
TRBV15,TRBJ2-3,.,.,CATSRGSRVDTQYF,TGTGCCACCAGCAGGGGCTCCCGGGTAGATACGCAGTATTTT
TRBV28,TRBJ1-6,.,once,CASSLPGRGYNSPLHF,TGTGCCAGCAGTTTACCAGGGAGAGGTTATAATTCACCCCTCCACTTT
TRBV19,TRBJ2-1,.,.,CASSWGPYNEQFF,TGTGCCAGTAGTTGGGGACCTTACAATGAGCAGTTCTTC
TRBV7-9,TRBJ2-5,.,.,CASSLKETQYF,TGTGCCAGCAGCTTGAAAGAGACCCAGTACTTC
TRBV7-2,TRBJ2-4,.,.,CASSPDLLSLRRKNIQYF,TGTGCCAGCAGCCCCGATCTTTTGTCGCTTCGGAGAAAAAACATTCAGTACTTC
TRBV6-5,TRBJ2-6,.,.,CASTEPGANVLTF,TGTGCCAGCACAGAACCTGGGGCCAACGTCCTGACTTTC
TRBV6-1,TRBJ1-5,.,.,CASSDSGGGQPQHF,TGTGCCAGCAGTGACAGCGGGGGCGGACAGCCCCAGCATTTT
TRBV28,TRBJ2-7,TRBD1,once,CASSWDSSYEQYF,TGTGCCAGCAGTTGGGACAGCTCCTACGAGCAGTACTTC